This paragraph covers one TCR beta chain sequence. Its antigen has not been determined. Per-base qualities were not stored, and no clone one base away is much larger. RNA was extracted with the RNeasy kit and 0.5 to 1 ug was reverse transcribed using random hexamers. The immunoSEQ multiplex PCR assay, covering 54 Vbeta and 13 Jbeta segments, was used to amplify TCR beta CDR3 regions. PCR amplification bias was corrected using a synthetic template baseline for primer optimization and computational correction. The study's processing was this. Reads were annotated to V, D and J genes according to IMGT and were analyzed with immunoSEQ Analyzer, with only productive sequences retained. To calculate clonality, Shannon entropy was normalized by log2 of the number of productive unique sequences and then subtracted from one. For each patient and control, public and private clones were evaluated within the 100 most prevalent clones. Clones were defined as Susac-specific when absent from the healthy and MS cohorts, from approximately 970 published viral clones and from other ImmuneACCESS disease sequences. TCRdb cleaned the public reads at Q25 with fastp, built clones with MiXCR and kept in-frame beta chains. All rows with the same CDR3 protein become a single entry with the most common DNA and genes. TCRdb's processing, not the study's, gives the V and J calls here. The sample records 150,000 to 200,000 distinct CDR3 sequences, 94% of which are singletons. Approximately 0.094% of the sample belongs to the ten largest clones.

The data derive from a study of CD8 T cells in Susac syndrome (dated by TCRdb to about 2019). In the study overall: The study used repertoire sequencing to test whether antigen drove CD8+ T cell activation and differentiation in Susac syndrome.

Reading from cysteine to phenylalanine, the CDR3 counts 13 amino acids. Just the 39-base CDR3 DNA is kept, in frame starting at base 1. Cut back by 6 bases and 4 bases, the V and J ends lie 12 bases apart. Taken from the germline V gene (reference sequence), the CDR1 and CDR2 loops are SEHNR and FQNEAQ. Summary of the overall study and its limitations: The number of individuals in the TCR sequencing and HLA analysis was recognized as being relatively small.

High-throughput TCR beta sequencing profiled peripheral blood CD8+ and CD4+ T cells from healthy donors, Susac syndrome patients and multiple sclerosis patients. The multiple sclerosis controls were treatment-naive patients whose relapsing-remitting disease, either stable or active, fulfilled the revised McDonald criteria. Bulk CD8+ and CD4+ T cells were purified by magnetic negative isolation, whereas CD8+ TEMRA cells were enriched by FACS. Blood was collected in EDTA tubes and processed within 24 hours, with PBMCs isolated through density gradient centrifugation. PBMCs intended for TCR sequencing were cryopreserved in liquid nitrogen and were subsequently thawed in a 37 degrees C water bath. The sorted or isolated CD4+, CD8+ and CD8+ TEMRA cells had a purity of 90% or higher.

The sequence joins TRBV7-9 to TRBJ2-5; the D segment cannot be called with confidence. This clonotype was obtained from a human donor with multiple sclerosis. Material: CD4+ T cells from PBMCs. In nucleotides, the sequence is TGTGCCAGCAGTTTAAGGGAAGCAGAGACCCAGTACTTC. This translates into CASSLREAETQYF.